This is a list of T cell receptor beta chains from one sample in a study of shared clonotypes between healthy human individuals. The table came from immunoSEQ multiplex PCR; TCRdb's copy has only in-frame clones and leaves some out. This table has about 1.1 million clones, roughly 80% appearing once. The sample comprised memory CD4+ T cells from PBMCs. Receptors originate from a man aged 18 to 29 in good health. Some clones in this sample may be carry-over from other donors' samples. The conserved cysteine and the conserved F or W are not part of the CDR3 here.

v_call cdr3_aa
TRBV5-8 ASGTGGLNQPQH
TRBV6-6 ASTQGLATAGELF
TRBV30 AWGSSYEQY
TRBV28 ASSFPRGRELF
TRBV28 ASSIAGLADYNEQF
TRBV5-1 ASTGSYYNEQF
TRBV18 ASSQQGGGNQPQH
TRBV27 ASGSSGTVYGYT
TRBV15 ATSRGRSTDTQY
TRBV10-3 AISEGGTTDRSNQPQH
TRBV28 ASSSRDTGNTIY
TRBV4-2 ASSQVGLAGGRSNEQY
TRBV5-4 ASSSTGTSNEQF
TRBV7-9 VGGRGETQY
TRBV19 ASSMGQLSGANVLT
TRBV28 ASSFGGRNIQY
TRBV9 ASSVGDQTYEQY
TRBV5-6 ASSLLGDEQF
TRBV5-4 ASSPKAGGNTGELF
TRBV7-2 ASSLRAGVTYEQY
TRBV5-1 ASSPGSGGPNTEAF
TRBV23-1 ASTLGRRMNTEAF
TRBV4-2 ASSQSDGLAKNIQY
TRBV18 ASSPGRHGYEQY
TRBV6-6 ATKTAGVGNEQF
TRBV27 ATGRASYITDTQY
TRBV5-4 ASSRTSGGGRTHNEQF
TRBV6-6 ASTYISGGRSEQF
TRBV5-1 ASSPTGQEYEQY
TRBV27 ASTKGGDRGNYGYT
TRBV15 ATSKDGDYEQY
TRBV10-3 AISDRGGALTGELF
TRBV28 ASTLDRSTDTQY
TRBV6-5 ASSSFPGGTDTQY
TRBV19 ASEEPGLKKQF
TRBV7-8 ASSSQPGGEQY